Below are 28 T cell receptor beta chains sequenced from a single sample in a study of neurological immune-mediated disorders. A single record per CDR3 protein comes from TCRdb applying MiXCR to the 5' RACE reads. Among about 90,000 distinct CDR3 sequences listed, under 15% were seen once. Described time point: longitudinal time-point 2. The material sequenced was PBMCs. Receptors originate from a female donor with HTLV-1-associated myelopathy (HAM/TSP).

This clonotype has at least ten counts. The V call is TRBV12-3 or TRBV12-4, the J call TRBJ2-2; TRBD2 aligns across 8 bases. Trimming cost V 5 bases and J 6 bases; bases outside gene matches: 5. The CDR3 has 14 residues. CDR3 in amino acids: CASSSGGGAGELFF. The CDR3 coding sequence is TGTGCCAGCAGTAGCGGGGGAGGAGCCGGGGAGCTGTTTTTT.

The sample holds many counts of this clonotype. V usage is TRBV9 and J usage is TRBJ2-7; 8 nucleotides align to TRBD1. This CDR3 is 14 amino acids long. Looked up from germline, CDR1 is SGDLS and CDR2 is YYNGEE. The V gene end was trimmed by 4 bases and the J gene end by 5 bases; junction bases not matched to a gene: 8. The CDR3 nucleotides are TGTGCCAGCAGCCCTCGGACAGGGACACACGAGCAGTACTTC. This translates into CASSPRTGTHEQYF.

This clonotype was counted many times. V is TRBV2 and J is TRBJ2-3; D perhaps matches TRBD1 (5 bases). Germline loops: CDR1 SNHLY, CDR2 FYNNEI. The CDR3 runs 14 residues. Deletions cut 3 bases from V and 2 bases from J, with 9 bases between. The chain's CDR3 is CASSEIQVTDTQYF. The DNA for the CDR3 is TGTGCCAGCAGTGAGATACAGGTCACAGATACGCAGTATTTT.

This clonotype was counted many times. V usage is TRBV6-6 and J usage is TRBJ2-7; 9 bases agree with TRBD2. Germline lookup yields CDR1 MNHNY and CDR2 SVGAGI (reference sequence). Trimming cost V 6 bases and J 4 bases; bases outside gene matches: 4. The CDR3 sequence is 13 residues long. The CDR3 DNA is TGTGCCAGCAGGCGGGGGGGGATTTACGAGCAGTACTTC. Its translation: CASRRGGIYEQYF.

This clonotype was counted at least ten times. The chain uses TRBV7-2 and TRBJ2-5; D is unresolved. This CDR3 is built from 11 residues. Trimming cost V 5 bases and J 9 bases, with 10 bases left between them. Germline CDR1 SGHTA, CDR2 FQGNSA. The CDR3 loop is CASSPNEAQYF. CDR3 DNA sequence: TGTGCCAGCAGCCCTAATGAGGCCCAGTACTTC.

This clonotype showed up many times. The rearrangement links TRBV20-1 to TRBJ1-2, with 8 nucleotides matching TRBD1. Germline CDR1 reads DFQATT; CDR2 reads SNEGSKA (reference sequence). The CDR3 spans 13 residues. V shed 1 base and J 4 bases; nucleotides not matched to a gene: 2. The CDR3 is CSARGTGSYGYTF. CDR3 DNA sequence: TGCAGTGCTAGAGGGACAGGGAGCTATGGCTACACCTTC.

This clonotype was observed at least ten times. The J gene is TRBJ2-7, the V gene TRBV5-1; either TRBD1 or TRBD2 may supply D (7 bases each). This CDR3 has 14 residues. Trimming pared 5 bases from V and 3 bases from J, leaving 15 bases between. Germline CDR1 reads SGHRS; CDR2 reads YFSETQ. CDR3 bases: TGCGCCAGCAGATTTCAGGGGGGGGTCTACGAGCAGTACTTC. It translates to CASRFQGGVYEQYF.

This clonotype was counted at least ten times. The chain uses TRBV5-1 and TRBJ2-5; no reliable D call. This CDR3 is built from 15 residues. Trimming shortened V by 2 bases and J by 1 base, and 12 bases separated the two germline ends. Germline CDR1 SGHRS, CDR2 YFSETQ. This CDR3 is CASSFGVGSQETQYF. CDR3 DNA: TGCGCCAGCAGCTTTGGAGTGGGCAGCCAAGAGACCCAGTACTTC.

Ten or more counts support this clonotype. The rearrangement joins TRBV4-1 to TRBJ2-2; D not resolved. The CDR3 sequence is 16 residues long. With 4 bases removed from V and 4 bases from J, the gap between germline ends came to 16 bases. Germline V gene lookup returns CDR1 MGHRA and CDR2 YSYEKL. In nucleotides, the CDR3 is TGCGCCAGCAGCCCACCGGACGCACTGGGCACCGGGGAGCTGTTTTTT. Protein: CASSPPDALGTGELFF.

This clonotype has at least ten counts. This chain joins TRBV5-1 and TRBJ2-1; 8 bases map to TRBD1. This CDR3 is built from 14 residues. From germline, CDR1 is SGHRS and CDR2 YFSETQ. V shed 5 bases, J shed 8 bases, and the junction held 9 bases outside the gene matches. The CDR3 is CASRPGTGRDEQFF. In DNA, the CDR3 is TGCGCCAGCAGGCCCGGGACAGGCAGGGATGAGCAGTTCTTC. Variable domain in full (rest from reference TRBV5-1 and TRBJ2-1): KAGVTQTPRYLIKTRGQQVTLSCSPISGHRSVSWYQQTPGQGLQFLFEYFSETQRNKGNFPGRFSGRQFSNSRSEMNVSTLELGDSALYLCASRPGTGRDEQFFGPGTRLTVL.

This clonotype was counted at least ten times. The V gene is TRBV7-9, the J gene TRBJ2-7; 7 nucleotides align to TRBD1. Trimming removed 1 base from V and 2 bases from J; junction bases left unmatched: 5. There are 15 residues in the CDR3. Per the germline V gene, CDR1 is SEHNR and CDR2 is FQNEAQ (reference sequence). CDR3 region: CASSLGGTVAYEQYF. The CDR3 bases are TGTGCCAGCAGCTTAGGGGGGACAGTGGCCTACGAGCAGTACTTC. Combining the CDR3 with reference TRBV7-9 and TRBJ2-7 gives the whole variable domain DTGVSQNPRHKITKRGQNVTFRCDPISEHNRLYWYRQTLGQGPEFLTYFQNEAQLEKSRLLSDRFSAERPKGSFSTLEIQRTEQGDSAMYLCASSLGGTVAYEQYFGPGTRLTVT.

Many counts were recorded for this clonotype. This chain joins TRBV4-1 and TRBJ2-7; 10 bases map to TRBD2. The germline CDR1 and CDR2 sequences are MGHRA and YSYEKL. The CDR3 runs to 15 residues. After removal of 0 bases from V and 2 bases from J, the junction contained 1 base not matched to a gene. The CDR3 DNA reads TGCGCCAGCAGCCAAGACCTAGCGGGGGCCTACGAGCAGTACTTC. Translation gives CASSQDLAGAYEQYF.

V gene TRBV5-5 combines with J gene TRBJ2-2, with D perhaps matching TRBD1 (5 bases). V was pared by 7 bases and J by 1 base, with 8 bases between. Germline V CDR1 and CDR2: SGHKS, YYEKEE (reference sequence). The CDR3 spans 13 residues. The CDR3, as DNA: TGTGCCAGCGAACAGGTGAACACCGGGGAGCTGTTTTTT. It is translated as CASEQVNTGELFF.

At least ten counts were recorded for this clonotype. This chain joins TRBV27 and TRBJ2-7; D is perhaps TRBD2 (6 bases). The germline V and J ends were trimmed by 6 bases and 1 base, with 7 bases remaining between them. Germline V gives CDR1 MNHEY, CDR2 SMNVEV (reference sequence). This CDR3 contains 12 residues. The CDR3 is CASREGSYEQYF. For the CDR3, the DNA is TGTGCCAGCAGGGAGGGGTCCTACGAGCAGTACTTC.

In its sample, this clonotype was seen many times. This chain joins TRBV27 and TRBJ2-5; TRBD2 matches 11 bases. Unmatched junction bases numbered 4, after V lost 5 bases and J lost 5 bases. The CDR3 has 14 residues. Germline V gene sequence: CDR1 MNHEY, CDR2 SMNVEV (reference sequence). CDR3 protein: CASSRRLAGETQYF. CDR3 sequence (DNA): TGTGCCAGCAGTCGAAGACTAGCGGGGGAGACCCAGTACTTC.

This clonotype occurred many times. The chain links TRBV4-1 to TRBJ2-5; 11 bases agree with TRBD2. CDR1 is MGHRA, CDR2 YSYEKL, per germline. V dropped 4 bases and J dropped 4; count of bases not matched to a gene: 8. This CDR3 has 16 amino acids. This chain's CDR3 is CASSLVTSGRRETQYF. For the CDR3, the DNA is TGCGCCAGCAGCCTTGTCACTAGCGGGAGACGAGAGACCCAGTACTTC.

This chain connects TRBV27 to TRBJ2-7, with D perhaps TRBD1 (6 bases). Germline V gives CDR1 MNHEY, CDR2 SMNVEV (reference sequence). The V gene lost 8 bases and the J gene lost 1 base, with 18 bases spanning the gap. The CDR3 has 15 amino acids. The CDR3 protein is CASGINQQGSYEQYF. In DNA form, the CDR3 reads TGTGCCAGCGGAATCAATCAACAGGGTTCCTACGAGCAGTACTTC.

Only one count was recorded for this clonotype. This sequence joins TRBV10-3 and TRBJ2-5; D perhaps matches TRBD1 (6 bases). CDR1 is ENHRY, CDR2 SYGVKD, per germline. Trimming took 3 bases from V and 5 from J, leaving 22 bases between them. This CDR3 comprises 17 residues. The CDR3 DNA reads as TGTGCCATCAGTGAACGGTCGCAGGTGGGGGCAAGGGAGACCCAGTACTTC. It specifies CAISERSQVGARETQYF.

This clonotype came up many times. The CDR3 spells CASRTNPGQVVPWETQYF. In nucleotides, the CDR3 is TGCGCCAGCAGGACGAATCCGGGACAGGTAGTCCCCTGGGAGACCCAGTACTTC. V usage is TRBV5-1 and J usage is TRBJ2-5; 8 bases agree with TRBD1. Losses at the gene ends were 5 bases for V and 5 bases for J; bases not matched to a gene: 20. This CDR3 is 18 amino acids long. The germline CDR1 and CDR2 sequences are SGHRS and YFSETQ.

This rearrangement joins TRBV10-3 to TRBJ2-1, with D tentatively TRBD1 (6 bases). The CDR3 is made up of 15 amino acids. V lost 5 bases, J lost 0 bases, and 11 bases lay in between. Germline V CDR1 and CDR2: ENHRY, SYGVKD. Here the CDR3 reads CAISSDRSSYNEQFF. DNA of the CDR3: TGTGCCATCAGTAGTGACAGGAGCTCCTACAATGAGCAGTTCTTC.

This clonotype was counted ten times or more. The rearrangement uses TRBV12-3 or TRBV12-4 and TRBJ1-2; D is uncertain. V lost 2 bases and J 2 bases, leaving 6 bases between the germline ends. The CDR3 loop spans 13 amino acids. The CDR3 reads CASSLIPNYGYTF. In DNA form, the CDR3 reads TGTGCCAGCAGTTTAATTCCCAACTATGGCTACACCTTC.

This clonotype has at least ten counts. The chain combines TRBV20-1 with TRBJ1-1; D possibly corresponds to TRBD1 (6 bases). There are 13 residues in the CDR3. Germline V CDR1 and CDR2: DFQATT, SNEGSKA (reference sequence). Trimming removed 3 bases at V and 0 bases at J, with 8 bases between. The CDR3 sequence: CSASGQMNTEAFF. CDR3 nucleotide sequence: TGCAGTGCTAGCGGACAGATGAACACTGAAGCTTTCTTT.

This clonotype was seen repeatedly, ten times or more. The chain employs TRBV5-1 and TRBJ2-7; 9 positions match TRBD1. Germline V gene lookup returns CDR1 SGHRS and CDR2 YFSETQ. The J segment lost 4 bases and the V segment lost 3 bases, leaving 11 bases of the junction unmatched. The CDR3 loop spans 16 amino acids. The CDR3 nucleotides read TGCGCCAGCAGCTACACCGGGACAGGGAATCTTTACGAGCAGTACTTC. This encodes CASSYTGTGNLYEQYF.

This clonotype was detected many times. The V call is TRBV12-3 or TRBV12-4, the J call TRBJ2-5, with D possibly matching TRBD2 (6 bases). The CDR3 is 15 residues long. V was shortened by 1 base and J by 4 bases, with 13 bases between the two germline ends. The CDR3 region has the DNA TGTGCCAGCAGTTTAGAAAGACTAGGAGGAGAGACCCAGTACTTC. It specifies CASSLERLGGETQYF.

This clonotype was seen repeatedly, ten times or more. This sequence joins TRBV2 and TRBJ2-7; TRBD1 might be the D (5 bases). This CDR3 contains 13 residues. Germline V gives CDR1 SNHLY, CDR2 FYNNEI. V gave up 8 bases and J gave up 1 base, with 12 bases separating them. The CDR3 sequence is CASVGAISYEQYF. CDR3 bases: TGTGCCAGCGTTGGGGCGATTTCCTACGAGCAGTACTTC.

This clonotype was seen many times. The chain couples TRBV5-1 to TRBJ2-1; 11 bases agree with TRBD2. V lost 5 bases and J lost 9; bases outside the gene matches: 10. The CDR3 is 15 amino acids. CDR1 is SGHRS, CDR2 YFSETQ, per germline. This chain's CDR3 is CASSSIAGGQAEQFF. The CDR3 DNA sequence: TGCGCCAGCAGTTCAATAGCGGGGGGGCAAGCTGAGCAGTTCTTC.

The sample holds many counts of this clonotype. The rearrangement links TRBV10-3 to TRBJ1-6; 9 bases align to TRBD1. This CDR3 contains 15 residues. After removal of 6 bases from V and 9 bases from J, the junction contained 9 bases not matched to a gene. Germline assignment: CDR1 ENHRY and CDR2 SYGVKD. CDR3 amino acids: CAISTPGTGLSPLHF. CDR3 nucleotide sequence: TGTGCCATCAGCACGCCCGGGACAGGGCTTTCACCCCTCCACTTT.

This clonotype has ten or more counts. The chain recombines TRBV20-1 with TRBJ1-2; D might be TRBD1 (6 bases). CDR3 length: 15 amino acids. Germline V gene data show CDR1 as DFQATT and CDR2 as SNEGSKA (reference sequence). The V and J ends lost 0 bases and 3 bases respectively, with 14 bases between them. CDR3 bases: TGCAGTGCTAGAGACTGGGGGGCTGGGGACTATGGCTACACCTTC. Encoded protein: CSARDWGAGDYGYTF.